The clone carrying this T cell receptor (beta chain) was recorded at least ten times. Its antigen is not known. These data belong to a study of molecular identifiers for immune sequencing clone quantification. The overall study: In replicates, RNA from around 20,000 or 100,000 naive CD8 cells was divided five ways and four parts were sequenced. The study's findings and limits: Over 98% of CMV-specific effector molecules, but under 1% of naive ones, were in clones above 20 copies.

Previously described methods with listed TCR primers produced the bulk TCR libraries. TCRdb reanalysed the PCR reads using MiXCR and keeps one entry per CDR3 protein. The table shows approximately 97,000 distinct CDR3 sequences, with 35% occurring only once. Looked up from germline, CDR1 is DFQATT and CDR2 is SNEGSKA (reference sequence). V lost 6 bases, J lost 5 bases, and 26 bases lay in between. This CDR3 has 16 amino acids. The sorting of naive CD8 T cells used the CD8+CD4-CCR7+CD45RA+ phenotype. This chain links TRBV20-1 with TRBJ2-7; D is perhaps TRBD1 (5 bases). This receptor was taken from a human donor in good health. Some libraries in this study had Jurkat cell RNA spiked in. The sequencing input was naive CD8+ T cells from blood, with Jurkat cell RNA spiked in. Subset indicated: FACS-sorted CD8+CD4-CCR7+CD45RA+ naive T cells. The CDR3 nucleotides are TGCAGTGCCCCTCCCCAGACAGACCTAACCAACAACGAGCAGTACTTC. Translated, it gives CSAPPQTDLTNNEQYF.